The T cell receptor beta chain under discussion was sequenced for a study of T cell responses to AZD1222 COVID-19 vaccine (dated by TCRdb to the early 2020s). About the full investigation: AZD1222 recipients whose second dose came at about 4 weeks and those whose second dose came at about 12 weeks were combined into one group, since spike-specific TCR depth and breadth did not differ between the two schedules. Trial participants were enrolled by age into subgroups of 18-55, 56-69 and 70-plus years, and around 150, 28 and 57 TCR-sequenced participants, respectively, were included in these subgroups. TCR sequencing was performed for more than 230 trial participants, of whom some 200 were given two doses of AZD1222 and around 26 were given two doses of MenACWY control vaccine.

The CDR3 regions of human TCRbeta chains were subjected to immunosequencing. The authors' analysis ran thus. TCRs in the repertoires were compared against a reference library of SARS-CoV-2-specific TCRs that had been generated with the MIRA antigen-specificity platform. Breadth meant the fraction of unique TCRs that were SARS-CoV-2-associated, whereas depth meant the fraction of total T cells that were SARS-CoV-2-associated. Using the MIRA data, each spike-specific TCR was mapped to the spike region that the TCR reacts to and placed in a CD4 or CD8 class. Log10-transformed breadth and depth values were compared by one-way ANOVA with Sidak's multiple comparisons tests. TCRdb re-hosts the immuneACCESS table, in-frame sequences only. Its copies lack some clones; in the studies checked, an unresolved V gene accounts for under half of them, and the cause for the rest is not known. V, J and clone size are those of that table, while D and trimming were read from the DNA. Counted in this sample were fewer than 150,000 clones; over 75% of them appeared once. 3.4% of the sample belongs to the ten largest clones.

CDR1 and CDR2 are read off the germline V gene (reference sequence) as MNHNY and SVGAGI. The CDR3 starts with the cysteine, ends with the phenylalanine, and has 14 residues. Solely the CDR3 DNA is kept, with 42 bases framed from the first base. Between the V and J ends, shortened by 5 bases and 7 bases respectively, the junction contains 14 bases. The sample's time point label is to be understood as: baseline before first vaccination. Samples from vaccinated people were obtained from the UK trials COV001 and COV002, which included a single-blind randomized controlled phase 2/3 trial of AZD1222 (ChAdOx1 nCoV-19) in healthy adults. For TCRbeta chain sequencing, PBMC samples were collected from trial participants at day 0 and at day 28 after the second dose. A note on this clone: No antigen is known for it. The record has no base qualities; no much larger clone is one base away.

What the authors observed across the whole study: Conclusions about previously exposed vaccinees were limited because only six AZD1222 recipients were SARS-CoV-2 seropositive at baseline. Because no samples from the day 14 peak response were available, repertoires could be characterized only after the peak T cell response. The 56-69-year group was small, and its depth increase did not reach significance, likely because of low power. Participants were mostly white British and included more females than males, and it was suggested by the authors that clonal diversity may have been underestimated. Spike-specific TCR breadth and depth rose significantly after two AZD1222 doses compared with day 0 and with MenACWY recipients. Vaccine-associated CD4 TCRs spanned the whole spike protein, with dominant responses in regions 160-218 and 743-854. Nearly half of unique spike-specific TCRs reportedly recognized epitopes outside regions mutated in the B.1.351 and B.1.1.7 variants.

The sequence was collected from an adult in good health. The rearrangement joined TRBV6-6 to TRBJ2-2, with a tentative D gene TRBD1 over 6 matching bases. The sequenced sample was peripheral blood, obtained on day 0 of AZD1222 vaccination. The bases are TGTGCCAGCAGTCGGCCGGTAGGGGGCGGGGAGCTGTTTTTT. This sequence encodes CASSRPVGGGELFF.